This TCR beta chain was documented in a study of HIV-infected patients and healthy controls (dated by TCRdb to between 2012 and 2015). Study-wide context: After three months of therapy, CD4 counts in most of the 16 patients increased to a modest but significant degree while remaining below normal ranges. No consistent shift in CD8 counts was seen during early therapy, whereas a slight rise was seen in the CD4:CD8 ratio. Viral load became undetectable in about 75% of the 16 patients by the second bleed and in all patients after a further year of therapy. Patients lacked overall T-cell lymphocytopenia, and total CDR3 counts per chain did not differ significantly from controls. The study tested whether deep TCR repertoire sequencing of HIV patients' small blood samples could capture immune perturbation and reconstitution.

The CDR3 goes from the cysteine to the phenylalanine over 15 residues. Just CDR3 DNA is preserved here, 45 bases in frame from base 1. V is pruned by 6 bases and J by 8 bases, leaving 7 bases of the junction without a gene match. Taken from the germline V gene, the CDR1 and CDR2 loops are MGHDK and SYGVNS. Reverse transcription of about 510 ng RNA was performed with SuperScript III using primers directed against the alpha and beta constant regions. Separate alpha and beta chain libraries were generated by chain-specific third strand synthesis with multiplexing indices. The protocol used a single primer pair to amplify all rearrangements within a chain, which avoided primer bias, and attached molecular barcodes to each cDNA molecule. The SP2 sequencing primer site and a random hexamer were carried on a 5' RACE adapter, to which purified cDNA was joined by T4 RNA Ligase 1. Second strand synthesis was performed with Phusion polymerase and primed from the SP2 site, and slow temperature ramps were applied to favor optimal annealing. Two random hexamer sequences, both added before amplification and joined together, made up the 12-nucleotide barcode of each molecule. A short first PCR added P5 and P7 adapter elements plus a second index, followed by an approximately 21-cycle amplification PCR with P5s and P7 primers. The libraries went through approximately 26 PCR cycles in total, were quantified on a Qubit, were sized on a Bioanalyzer, and were diluted to about 4 nM. Sequencing of the normalized libraries was performed on an Illumina MiSeq with 2 x 250 paired-end kits. Reverse transcription reactions were cleaned up on MinElute columns and eluted into about 11 ul Tris-Cl. Adapter ligations were incubated for around 22 hours at 16 degrees C and subsequently purified with AMPure XP beads at a 1:1 ratio. The original methods were these. Demultiplexed FASTQ files were processed with a modified Decombinator that output V, J, insert and barcode information. Sequences sharing a barcode but differing from the dominant sequence were discarded as errors, and barcodes clustered at Levenshtein distance 3 were counted to estimate original cDNA molecules. For downstream analyses, the R packages ineq, vegan, igraph and RCytoscape were used, along with IMGT nomenclature and CDR3 definitions. To avoid skew from clonal expansion, each TCR was counted once, and V gene usage was computed over distinct sequences. Within a donor, similarity networks joined unique CDR3 amino acid sequences in every case where two of them were separated by a single Levenshtein edit. Published HIV-specific CDR3s (about 100 alpha, 702 beta) and CMV-specific CDR3s (around 13 alpha, about 250 beta) were assembled and queried against the repertoires. It was shown by random subsampling to size-matched repertoires that the decreased diversity of patients was not caused by their lower sequence numbers. TCRdb applied fastp at Q25 and MiXCR to the public reads, then kept only in-frame beta chains. Rows matching on CDR3 protein sequence are summarized as one entry with the most common DNA and genes. The V and J calls were not made by the authors but by TCRdb's processing. Counted in this sample were 9,500 to 15,000 distinct CDR3 sequences; less than 9.5% of them appeared once. The biggest ten clones account for 20% to 25% of the sample.

On the study overall, not on this receptor specifically: HLA typing of donors was not performed in the study. More CDR3s were shared between individuals among healthy controls than among HIV+ patients, as measured by Jaccard index and by the count of highly shared sequences. HIV-infected repertoires showed significantly elevated mean Gini indices relative to controls, which possibly reflects oligoclonality. Sequencing depth was restricted by the use of whole blood, which also prevented the dynamics of distinct T-cell subpopulations from being separated. During therapy, HIV-associated CDR3s significantly decreased in frequency, while CMV-associated CDR3s did not change significantly, though most became more frequent. A major limit on how widely the findings apply, in the view of the authors, was that only sixteen HIV-infected individuals were processed. MAIT cell alpha-chain CDR3s were found at high frequency in healthy controls but were severely depleted in HIV+ repertoires. Compared with untreated HIV+ repertoires, healthy control repertoires had roughly threefold more distinct CDR3s and higher Shannon diversity. Mean usage differed significantly between HIV-infected patients and controls for eight alpha and eight beta V genes. The observed differences in diversity were not explained by the slight differences in age and sex profiles between the study cohorts. In HIV-infected patients, the apparent post-therapy recovery of the Gini index was not replicated in size-matched repertoire data. Pairing of alpha and beta chains was not determined in the samples. Rare events from HIV-infected data received too much weight under size-matching, and comparisons were complicated by unequal numbers of distinct sequences between patients and controls.

In its sample, this clonotype was seen a few times. Its antigen specificity is not known. No base-level quality is on record; no much larger clone is a single base apart. Whole blood was used without fractionating the cells, so the repertoire represented all peripheral T cells without sorting. An approximately 2.6 ml sample of peripheral blood was drawn into Tempus tubes for RNA extraction. The first sixteen eligible patients were processed from the enrolled HIV-infected adults, who had not yet received antiretroviral therapy and were about to begin treatment. Enrollment excluded patients who had febrile or AIDS-related illness, tumors, hepatitis B or C coinfection, immunomodulatory therapy, recent vaccination or treatment interruptions. The TURBO-DNase kit was used to remove leftover genomic DNA, and GLOBINclear was used to deplete globin mRNA. Just before antiretroviral therapy was started, pretreatment blood was collected from HIV-infected patients.

The receptor comes from an adult with HIV infection. The donor label of this sample is uncertain. The source was blood, collected before antiretroviral therapy. The chain couples TRBV25-1 to TRBJ1-4, and TRBD1 aligns with 12 junction nucleotides. The encoded CDR3 is CASSVGTGGYEKLFF. The nucleotides are TGTGCCAGCAGCGTAGGGACAGGGGGCTACGAAAAACTGTTTTTT.